This entry concerns a single T cell receptor beta chain. What it binds is unknown. This entry comes from a study of cytomegalovirus exposure and HLA in healthy donors. 60 Vbeta and 13 Jbeta primers were used in PCR. Authors' methods: It was a later analysis that counted tens of millions of unique TCR beta chains, of which approximately 9.9 million were shared. Assay used: immunoSEQ multiplex PCR; TCRdb lists only in-frame clones, some missing. That table is the source of V, J and clone size, and D and trimming were worked out from the DNA. The sample lists some 40,000 clones; about 85% were seen once. Findings and caveats of the study: Cytomegalovirus status was reportedly diagnosed by the classifier with high sensitivity and specificity.

The CDR3 totals 16 residues. Trimming pared 3 bases from V and 4 bases from J, leaving 15 bases between. CDR1 and CDR2 (germline): LGHNA, YSLEER. The chain carries TRBV4-3 and TRBJ2-2; the D is unclear. This clonotype was sampled from a man aged 50-59 years in good health and CMV-seronegative. The sequencing sample was made of PBMCs. CDR3 bases: TGCGCCAGCAGCCAGGTGACGGCGCCGGGCACCGGGGAGCTGTTTTTT. Amino acids: CASSQVTAPGTGELFF.